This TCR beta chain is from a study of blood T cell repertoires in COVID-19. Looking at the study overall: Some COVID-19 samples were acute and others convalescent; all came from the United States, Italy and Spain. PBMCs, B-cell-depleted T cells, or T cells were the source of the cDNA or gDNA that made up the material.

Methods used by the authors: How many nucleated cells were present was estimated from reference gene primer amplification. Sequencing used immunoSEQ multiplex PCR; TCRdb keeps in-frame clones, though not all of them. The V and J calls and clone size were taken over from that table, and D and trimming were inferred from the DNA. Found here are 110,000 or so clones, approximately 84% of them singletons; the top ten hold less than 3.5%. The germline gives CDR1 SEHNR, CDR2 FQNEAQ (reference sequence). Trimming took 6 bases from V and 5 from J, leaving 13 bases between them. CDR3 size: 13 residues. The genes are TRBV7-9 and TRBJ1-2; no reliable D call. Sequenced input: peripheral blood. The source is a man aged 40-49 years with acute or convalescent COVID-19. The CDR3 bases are TGTGCCAGCAGTTTCACTGCGGGTTATGGCTACACCTTC. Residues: CASSFTAGYGYTF.